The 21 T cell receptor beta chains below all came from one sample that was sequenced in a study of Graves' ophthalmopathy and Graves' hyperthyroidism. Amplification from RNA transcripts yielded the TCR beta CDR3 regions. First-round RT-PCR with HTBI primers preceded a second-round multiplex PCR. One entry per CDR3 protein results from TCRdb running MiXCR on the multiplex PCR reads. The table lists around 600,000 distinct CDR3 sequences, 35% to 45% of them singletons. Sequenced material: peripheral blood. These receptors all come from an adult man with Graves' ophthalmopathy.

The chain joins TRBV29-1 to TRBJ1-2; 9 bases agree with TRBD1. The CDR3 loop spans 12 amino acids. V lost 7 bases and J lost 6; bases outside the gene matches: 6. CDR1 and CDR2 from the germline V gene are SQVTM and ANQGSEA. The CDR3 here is CSGRTGEDGYTF. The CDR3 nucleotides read TGCAGCGGTCGGACAGGGGAGGATGGCTACACCTTC.

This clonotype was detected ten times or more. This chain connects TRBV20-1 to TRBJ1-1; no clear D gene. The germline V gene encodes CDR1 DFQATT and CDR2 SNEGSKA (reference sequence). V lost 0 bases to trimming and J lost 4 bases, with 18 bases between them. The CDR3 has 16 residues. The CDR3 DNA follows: TGCAGTGCTAGAGATCCCCCCCTTTCCTTGGGCACTGAAGCTTTCTTT. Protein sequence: CSARDPPLSLGTEAFF.

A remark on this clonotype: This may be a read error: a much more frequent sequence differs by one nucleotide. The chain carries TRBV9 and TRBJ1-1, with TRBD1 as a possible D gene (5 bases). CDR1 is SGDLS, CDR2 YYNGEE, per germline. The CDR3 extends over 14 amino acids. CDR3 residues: CASSGGPPNTEASF. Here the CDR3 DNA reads TGTGCCAGCAGCGGGGGACCCCCGAACACTGAAGCTTCCTTT.

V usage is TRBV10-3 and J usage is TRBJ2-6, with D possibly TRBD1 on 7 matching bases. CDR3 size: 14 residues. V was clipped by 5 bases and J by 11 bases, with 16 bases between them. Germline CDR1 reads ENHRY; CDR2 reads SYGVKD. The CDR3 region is CAISLSQGGYVLTF. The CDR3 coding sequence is TGTGCCATCAGTCTGAGTCAGGGGGGCTACGTCCTGACTTTC.

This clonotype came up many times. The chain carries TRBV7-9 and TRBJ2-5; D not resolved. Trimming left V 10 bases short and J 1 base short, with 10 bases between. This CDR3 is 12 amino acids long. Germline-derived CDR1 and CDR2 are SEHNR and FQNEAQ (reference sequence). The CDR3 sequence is CATNSRQETQYF. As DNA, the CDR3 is TGTGCCACGAACAGCCGCCAAGAGACCCAGTACTTC.

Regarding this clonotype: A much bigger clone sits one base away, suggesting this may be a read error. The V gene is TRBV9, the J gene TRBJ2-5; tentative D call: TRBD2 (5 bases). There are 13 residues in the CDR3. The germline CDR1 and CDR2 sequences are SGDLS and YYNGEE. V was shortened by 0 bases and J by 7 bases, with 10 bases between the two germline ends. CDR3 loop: CASSVGGEGTQYF. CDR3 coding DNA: TGTGCCAGCAGCGTAGGGGGAGAAGGGACCCAGTACTTC.

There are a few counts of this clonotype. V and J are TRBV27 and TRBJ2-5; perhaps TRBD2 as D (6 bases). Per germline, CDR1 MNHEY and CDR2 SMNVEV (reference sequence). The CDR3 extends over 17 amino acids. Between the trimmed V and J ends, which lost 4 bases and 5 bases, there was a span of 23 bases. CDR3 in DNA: TGTGCCAGCAGTTCCACCCAAAGACTAGATCGAGGGGAGACCCAGTACTTC. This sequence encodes CASSSTQRLDRGETQYF.

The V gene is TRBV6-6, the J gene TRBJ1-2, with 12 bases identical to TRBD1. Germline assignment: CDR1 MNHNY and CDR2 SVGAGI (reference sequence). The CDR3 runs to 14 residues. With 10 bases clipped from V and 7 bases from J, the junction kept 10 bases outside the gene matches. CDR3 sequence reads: CAITPGQGARGYTF. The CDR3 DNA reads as TGTGCCATCACCCCGGGACAGGGGGCGCGTGGCTACACCTTC.

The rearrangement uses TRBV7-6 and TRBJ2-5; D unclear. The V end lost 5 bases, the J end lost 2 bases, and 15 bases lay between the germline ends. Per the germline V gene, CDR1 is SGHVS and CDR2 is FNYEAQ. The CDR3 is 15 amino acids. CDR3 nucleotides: TGTGCCAGCAGCGTTGACGGCTACACACAAGAGACCCAGTACTTC. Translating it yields CASSVDGYTQETQYF.

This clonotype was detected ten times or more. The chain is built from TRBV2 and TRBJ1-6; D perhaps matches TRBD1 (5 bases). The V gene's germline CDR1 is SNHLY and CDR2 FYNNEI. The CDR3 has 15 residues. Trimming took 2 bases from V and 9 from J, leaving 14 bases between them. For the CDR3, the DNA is TGTGCCAGCAGTGAATCAATGCAGGGTAGTTCACCCCTCCACTTT. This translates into CASSESMQGSSPLHF.

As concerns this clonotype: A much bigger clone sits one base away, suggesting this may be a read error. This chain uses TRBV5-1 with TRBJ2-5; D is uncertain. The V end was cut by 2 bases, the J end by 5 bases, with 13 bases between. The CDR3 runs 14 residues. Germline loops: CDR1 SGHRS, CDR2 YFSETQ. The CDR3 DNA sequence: TGCGCCAGCAGCTTTCAAGGGCCGAGGGAGACCCAGTACTTC. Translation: CASSFQGPRETQYF. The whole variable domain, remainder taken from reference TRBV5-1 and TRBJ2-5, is KAGVTQTPRYLIKTRGQQVTLSCSPISGHRSVSWYQQTPGQGLQFLFEYFSETQRNKGNFPGRFSGRQFSNSRSEMNVSTLELGDSALYLCASSFQGPRETQYFGPGTRLLVL.

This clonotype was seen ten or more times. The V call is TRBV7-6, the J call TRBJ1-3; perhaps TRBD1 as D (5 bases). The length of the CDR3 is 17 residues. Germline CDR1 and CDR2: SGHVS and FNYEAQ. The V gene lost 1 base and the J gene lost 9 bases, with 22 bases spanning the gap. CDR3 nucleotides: TGTGCCAGCAGCTTAGGGCGGGTCGAGGCCCCGGGGGGCACCATATATTTT. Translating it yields CASSLGRVEAPGGTIYF.

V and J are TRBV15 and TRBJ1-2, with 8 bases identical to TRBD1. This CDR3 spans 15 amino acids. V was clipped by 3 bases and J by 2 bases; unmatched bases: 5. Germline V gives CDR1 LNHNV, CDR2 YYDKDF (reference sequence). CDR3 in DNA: TGTGCCACCAGCAGGGACAGGGTGATCAACTATGGCTACACCTTC. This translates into CATSRDRVINYGYTF.

In DNA form, the CDR3 reads TGTGCCAGCAGTGACCCCGGGACAGGGATGAACACTGAAGCTTTCTTT. Protein product: CASSDPGTGMNTEAFF. This sequence joins TRBV25-1 and TRBJ1-1, with 9 bases fitting TRBD1. The trim removed 3 bases at V and 0 bases at J, leaving 5 bases unmatched. The CDR3 spans 16 residues. CDR1 is MGHDK and CDR2 is SYGVNS in the germline V gene.

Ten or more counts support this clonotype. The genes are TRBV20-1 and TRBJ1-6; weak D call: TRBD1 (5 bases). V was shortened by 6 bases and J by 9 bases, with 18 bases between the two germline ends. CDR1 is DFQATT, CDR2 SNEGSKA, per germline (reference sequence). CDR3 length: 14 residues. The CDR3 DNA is TGCAGTGCGGGGGGGGGGAACCAGCTTTCACCCCTCCACTTT. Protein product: CSAGGGNQLSPLHF.

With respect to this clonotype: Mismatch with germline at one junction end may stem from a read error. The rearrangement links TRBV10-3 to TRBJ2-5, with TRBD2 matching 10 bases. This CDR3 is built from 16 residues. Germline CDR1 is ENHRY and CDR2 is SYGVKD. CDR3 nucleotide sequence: TGTGCCATCAGTAAGTCAAGCGGGGGGGCCCAAGAGACCCAGAACTTC. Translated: CAISKSSGGAQETQNF.

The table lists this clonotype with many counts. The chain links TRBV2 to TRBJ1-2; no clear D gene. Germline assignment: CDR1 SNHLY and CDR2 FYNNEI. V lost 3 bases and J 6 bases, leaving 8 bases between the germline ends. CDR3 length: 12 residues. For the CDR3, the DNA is TGTGCCAGCAGTGACCGTGGGAATGGCTACACCTTC. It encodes CASSDRGNGYTF.

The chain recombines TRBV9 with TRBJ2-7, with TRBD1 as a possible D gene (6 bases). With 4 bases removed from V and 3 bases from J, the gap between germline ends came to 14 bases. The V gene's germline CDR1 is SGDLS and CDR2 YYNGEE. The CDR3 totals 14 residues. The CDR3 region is CASSPRGEGYEQYF. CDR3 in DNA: TGTGCCAGCAGCCCCAGGGGAGAGGGCTACGAGCAGTACTTC. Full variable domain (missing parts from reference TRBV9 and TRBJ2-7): DSGVTQTPKHLITATGQRVTLRCSPRSGDLSVYWYQQSLDQGLQFLIQYYNGEERAKGNILERFSAQQFPDLHSELNLSSLELGDSALYFCASSPRGEGYEQYFGPGTRLTVT.

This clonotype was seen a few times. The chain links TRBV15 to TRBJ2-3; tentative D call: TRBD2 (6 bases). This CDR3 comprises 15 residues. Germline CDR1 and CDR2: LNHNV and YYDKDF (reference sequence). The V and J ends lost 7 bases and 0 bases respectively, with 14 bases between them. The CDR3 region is CATTSWDSSTDTQYF. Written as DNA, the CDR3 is TGTGCCACCACTTCGTGGGACTCTAGCACAGATACGCAGTATTTT.

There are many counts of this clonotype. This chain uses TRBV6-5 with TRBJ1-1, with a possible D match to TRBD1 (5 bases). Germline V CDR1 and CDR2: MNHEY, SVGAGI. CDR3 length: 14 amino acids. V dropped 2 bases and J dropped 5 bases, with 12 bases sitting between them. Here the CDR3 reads CASSYDRVRTEAFF. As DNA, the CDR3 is TGTGCCAGCAGTTACGACAGAGTCAGGACTGAAGCTTTCTTT.

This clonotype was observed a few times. The CDR3 DNA follows: TGCGCCAGCAGCCACCCCCCTGACCGGGGATCCTACGAGCAGTACTTC. Protein product: CASSHPPDRGSYEQYF. The genes are TRBV4-1 and TRBJ2-7, with a tentative D call TRBD2 (5 bases). The CDR3 consists of 16 residues. Trimming stripped 3 bases from V and 1 base from J, with 16 bases between. Germline V gene data show CDR1 as MGHRA and CDR2 as YSYEKL.